Listed below are T cell receptor beta chains from one sample, sequenced in a study of blood T cell repertoires in COVID-19. Sequenced by immunoSEQ multiplex PCR; TCRdb stores in-frame clones only, minus some. The sample records roughly 430,000 clones, approximately 86% being singletons. Sequencing input: PBMCs or T cells enriched from blood (not recorded which). The origin of the receptors is a woman in her 40s with acute COVID-19. Each CDR3 is given with its conserved first and last residue. D genes are given only for firm matches. Expanded clones are given a class, and other clones once, few, many or no size at all.

D,size,J,V,DNA,CDR3
TRBD1,once,TRBJ1-5,TRBV2,TGTGCCAGCAGTCGACAGGGGGCAGAGCAGCCCCAGCATTTT,CASSRQGAEQPQHF
NA,NA,TRBJ2-7,TRBV4-1,TGCGCCAGCAGCCAAGACCAGGGGCGCGAGCAGTACTTC,CASSQDQGREQYF
NA,once,TRBJ1-2,TRBV12-3/TRBV12-4,TGTGCCAGCAGTTCCCGAGGGGGCTATGGCTACACCTTC,CASSSRGGYGYTF
NA,once,TRBJ2-3,TRBV10-1,TGCGCCAGCAGTGAGATGAATACTCCGGGGACAGATACGCAGTATTTT,CASSEMNTPGTDTQYF
NA,few,TRBJ2-3,TRBV7-2,TGTGCCAGCAGCTCCTCCTTTGATACGCAGTATTTT,CASSSSFDTQYF
NA,NA,TRBJ1-6,TRBV5-6,TGTGCCAGCAGCTCGGGTTGGGATAATTCACCCCTCCACTTT,CASSSGWDNSPLHF
TRBD1,NA,TRBJ2-7,TRBV5-1,TGCGCCAGCAGCGCCCAGACAGGGCCCTCCTACGAGCAGTACTTC,CASSAQTGPSYEQYF
TRBD1,NA,TRBJ1-5,TRBV4-1,TGCGCCAGCAGCTTAGGACAGGGGGCAGTTCAGCCCCAGCATTTT,CASSLGQGAVQPQHF
TRBD1,NA,TRBJ1-2,TRBV5-4,TGTGCCAGCAGCCCGGGGACAGGCTATGGCTACACCTTC,CASSPGTGYGYTF
NA,NA,TRBJ1-1,TRBV2,TGTGCCAGCAGTGAATCCGGGAGTGGCTTGAACACTGAAGCTTTCTTT,CASSESGSGLNTEAFF
NA,NA,TRBJ1-5,TRBV12-5,TGTGCTAGTGGTTTGGGGGCCCCCAATCAGCCCCAGCATTTT,CASGLGAPNQPQHF
NA,few,TRBJ1-3,TRBV30,TGTGCCTGGAAGAACAAAGGGACTTCCAGCTCTGGAAACACCATATATTTT,CAWKNKGTSSSGNTIYF
TRBD2,NA,TRBJ2-7,TRBV12-5,TGTGCTAGTGGTTTGTTACTAGCGGGGACCTACGAGCAGTACTTC,CASGLLLAGTYEQYF
NA,NA,TRBJ1-1,TRBV5-1,TGCGCCAGCAGCAATAATGGACAGAACACTGAAGCTTTCTTT,CASSNNGQNTEAFF
TRBD2,NA,TRBJ2-7,TRBV5-1,TGCGCCAGCAGCAGTGGACTAGCGACGGACGAGCAGTACTTC,CASSSGLATDEQYF
NA,NA,TRBJ1-3,TRBV9,TGTGCCAGCAGCGGCCGCGGGGACTCTGGAAACACCATATATTTT,CASSGRGDSGNTIYF
NA,NA,TRBJ2-2,TRBV5-4,TGTGCCAGCAGCTTGGGCAGTCCAAACACCGGGGAGCTGTTTTTT,CASSLGSPNTGELFF
TRBD1,NA,TRBJ2-1,TRBV7-9,TGTGCCAGCAGCTCCGGGACAGGGAACGTCAATGAGCAGTTCTTC,CASSSGTGNVNEQFF
TRBD1,NA,TRBJ2-1,TRBV5-1,TGCGCCAGCAGCGGATGGACAGGGGGGACCTACAATGAGCAGTTCTTC,CASSGWTGGTYNEQFF
TRBD1,NA,TRBJ1-2,TRBV9,TGTGCCAGCAGCGAGACGGGACAGGGAACCTATGGCTACACCTTC,CASSETGQGTYGYTF
NA,NA,TRBJ1-2,TRBV2,TGTGCCAGCAGTGACGGGGGCTACACCTTC,CASSDGGYTF
NA,NA,TRBJ2-3,TRBV5-4,TGTGCCAGCAGCTTGGGATCTCGCGGCCAAGATACGCAGTATTTT,CASSLGSRGQDTQYF
NA,NA,TRBJ1-6,TRBV6-5,TGTGCCAGCAGTTGGACTGCTAGCTCCTATAATTCACCCCTCCACTTT,CASSWTASSYNSPLHF
NA,NA,TRBJ1-6,TRBV7-9,TGTGCCAGCAGCTTACCAAATTCACCCCTCCACTTT,CASSLPNSPLHF
TRBD1,NA,TRBJ1-1,TRBV7-9,TGTGCCAGCAGCGCTGGGACAGGGAGAGTCGGTCGTGACGCTGAAGCTTTCTTT,CASSAGTGRVGRDAEAFF
NA,NA,TRBJ1-3,TRBV10-3,TGTGCCATCCGAGGAGCGATAACTTCTGGAAACACCATATATTTT,CAIRGAITSGNTIYF
TRBD2,NA,TRBJ2-3,TRBV5-6,TGTGCCAGCAGCTTGGCGGGGGGGCCCACAGATACGCAGTATTTT,CASSLAGGPTDTQYF
NA,NA,TRBJ1-5,TRBV19,TGTGCCAGTAGTACCCAAGCGAGTAGCAATCAGCCCCAGCATTTT,CASSTQASSNQPQHF
NA,NA,TRBJ1-3,TRBV5-8,TGTGCCAGCAGCTTGGGACCTAGCTCTGGAAACACCATATATTTT,CASSLGPSSGNTIYF